The 14 T cell receptor beta chains below were found in one sample sequenced in a study of blood T cells in healthy people across ages. For the second PCR, which ran for about 7 to 11 cycles, a sample-barcoded 5' primer and a J-beta primer mix were used. TCRdb recomputed calls from the 5' RACE reads with MiXCR, one row per CDR3 protein. This sample has some 900,000 distinct CDR3 sequences; 29% occur once, and the top ten carry roughly 17%. The sequencing sample was made of blood. Receptor source: an elderly woman in good health.

The chain's CDR3 is CSADTLAAHNEQYF. The CDR3 region has the DNA TGCAGTGCTGACACACTAGCGGCCCACAATGAGCAGTACTTC. The V gene is TRBV20-1, the J gene TRBJ2-5, with 8 positions matching TRBD2. CDR1 DFQATT and CDR2 SNEGSKA come from the germline V gene (reference sequence). Losses at the gene ends were 5 bases for V and 11 bases for J; bases not matched to a gene: 16. The CDR3 contains 14 residues.

The sample holds many counts of this clonotype. The chain combines TRBV5-1 with TRBJ2-5; tentatively, D is TRBD2 (5 bases). V dropped 1 base and J dropped 2 bases, with 12 bases sitting between them. The CDR3 has 15 amino acids. The V gene's germline CDR1 is SGHRS and CDR2 YFSETQ. The CDR3 DNA reads TGCGCCAGCAGCTTGACTAGGCCGGCTCAAGAGACCCAGTACTTC. This translates into CASSLTRPAQETQYF.

This clonotype was counted many times. V gene TRBV7-6 combines with J gene TRBJ2-1, with a tentative D call TRBD2 (5 bases). Trimming removed 4 bases at V and 0 bases at J, with 13 bases between. The length of the CDR3 is 16 residues. Germline-derived CDR1 and CDR2 are SGHVS and FNYEAQ. The CDR3 loop is CASSSRYGSSYNEQFF. CDR3 in DNA: TGTGCCAGCAGCTCCCGGTATGGGAGCTCCTACAATGAGCAGTTCTTC.

The rearrangement joins TRBV5-1 to TRBJ2-2; 8 bases map to TRBD1. Trimming removed 0 bases from V and 5 bases from J; junction bases left unmatched: 12. The germline V gene encodes CDR1 SGHRS and CDR2 YFSETQ. There are 18 residues in the CDR3. CDR3 nucleotides: TGCGCCAGCAGCTTGGCCGCCGTCGGTACAGGGGGAACCGGGGAGCTGTTTTTT. It codes for CASSLAAVGTGGTGELFF.

In its sample, this clonotype was seen once. A much larger clone sits a single nucleotide away, making a read error possible. This rearrangement joins TRBV4-3 to TRBJ1-2, with D perhaps matching TRBD1 (5 bases). The V and J ends lost 3 bases and 7 bases respectively, with 12 bases between them. The CDR3 loop spans 13 amino acids. Germline lookup yields CDR1 LGHNA and CDR2 YSLEER. As DNA, the CDR3 is TGCGCCAGCAGCCACGATTTGGGGGTTGGCTACACCTTC. Its protein is CASSHDLGVGYTF.

The chain recombines TRBV2 with TRBJ1-1; tentatively, D is TRBD1 (5 bases). V was cut by 7 bases and J by 4 bases, with 13 bases left in between. Germline V gene sequence: CDR1 SNHLY, CDR2 FYNNEI. The CDR3 extends over 13 amino acids. The chain's CDR3 is CASNYRRATEAFF. CDR3 DNA sequence: TGTGCCAGCAACTACAGGCGGGCCACTGAAGCTTTCTTT.

This clonotype was picked up a small number of times. The rearrangement joins TRBV20-1 to TRBJ1-2; no firm D call. Deletions cut 5 bases from V and 4 bases from J, with 17 bases between. CDR1 and CDR2 from the germline V gene are DFQATT and SNEGSKA (reference sequence). This CDR3 is 14 amino acids long. Written as DNA, the CDR3 is TGCAGTGCTTCGACCTCCTACACGGCCTATGGCTACACCTTC. Residues: CSASTSYTAYGYTF.

The sample holds many counts of this clonotype. The J gene is TRBJ2-7, the V gene TRBV7-2; the D call may be TRBD1 or TRBD2 (5 bases each). CDR1 is SGHTA and CDR2 is FQGNSA in the germline V gene. Deletions cut 4 bases from V and 6 bases from J, with 10 bases between. The CDR3 spans 12 residues. This chain's CDR3 is CASSSGRVEQYF. In DNA form, the CDR3 reads TGTGCCAGCAGCTCGGGACGTGTCGAGCAGTACTTC.

In its sample, this clonotype was seen a few times. This chain joins TRBV11-2 and TRBJ1-5; no firm D call. Germline V gives CDR1 SGHAT, CDR2 FQNNGV. CDR3 length: 16 amino acids. V was trimmed by 1 base and J by 0 bases, leaving 10 bases between them. The CDR3 loop is CASSLVLGHSNQPQHF. Written as DNA, the CDR3 is TGTGCCAGCAGCTTAGTGTTAGGGCATAGCAATCAGCCCCAGCATTTT.

For this clonotype: At one of its ends the junction is not consistent with the germline gene, which may arise from a read error. J is TRBJ2-1 and V is TRBV12-3 or TRBV12-4; 8 bases line up with TRBD1. The CDR3 spans 13 residues. The CDR3 DNA reads as TGTGCCAACAGTTTACAGGGGGGTGTCGAGCAGTTCTTC. Its protein product is CANSLQGGVEQFF.

DNA for the CDR3: TGTGCCATCAGTGAGTCGGGGGGAGGCGATGAGCAGTTCTTC. It yields the protein CAISESGGGDEQFF. The rearrangement joins TRBV10-3 to TRBJ2-1; tentatively, D is TRBD2 (6 bases). Germline CDR1 and CDR2: ENHRY and SYGVKD. Deletions cut 0 bases from V and 8 bases from J, with 11 bases between. This CDR3 comprises 14 residues.

This clonotype was counted ten times or more. V and J are TRBV20-1 and TRBJ2-5; a weak D match, TRBD2 (6 bases). The V and J ends lost 1 base and 5 bases respectively, with 8 bases between them. Germline values: CDR1 DFQATT, CDR2 SNEGSKA (reference sequence). The CDR3 is 12 amino acids. The CDR3 protein is CSARGLDETQYF. CDR3 sequence (DNA): TGCAGTGCTAGAGGACTAGATGAGACCCAGTACTTC.

The chain is built from TRBV20-1 and TRBJ2-4, with D perhaps matching TRBD1 (6 bases). Germline V lookup: CDR1 DFQATT, CDR2 SNEGSKA (reference sequence). V was clipped by 5 bases and J by 0 bases, with 11 bases between them. The CDR3 is 14 residues long. The CDR3 loop reads CSALGGLAKNIQYF. The DNA for the CDR3 is TGCAGTGCTTTAGGGGGATTAGCCAAAAACATTCAGTACTTC.

The rearrangement links TRBV29-1 to TRBJ1-2; TRBD1 might be the D (6 bases). The V gene's germline CDR1 is SQVTM and CDR2 ANQGSEA. The V and J ends lost 5 bases and 3 bases respectively, with 10 bases between them. This CDR3 spans 12 amino acids. The CDR3 DNA reads TGCAGCGTTCGACAGGACTACTATGGCTACACCTTC. It codes for CSVRQDYYGYTF.